This T cell receptor beta chain was sequenced in a study of T-cell reconstitution after alpha-beta-depleted transplantation in children. Only a few counts were recorded for this clonotype. This sample's TCRbeta library carried unique molecular identifier barcodes. TCRdb called the PCR reads again in MiXCR, with one record for every CDR3 protein. The data hold 90,000 to 100,000 distinct CDR3 sequences, with about a quarter observed a single time. Sequenced here: PBMCs, sampled before TCRalphabeta/CD19-depleted stem cell transplant. The source is a boy aged 2 to 10 with acute lymphoblastic leukemia, due to receive a stem cell transplant.

This CDR3 is CASSSPNSGRLGETQYF. In nucleotides, the CDR3 is TGTGCCAGCAGTTCACCTAATAGCGGACGTTTAGGAGAGACCCAGTACTTC. This chain uses TRBV28 with TRBJ2-5, with a tentative D call TRBD2 (6 bases). The CDR3 totals 17 residues. Germline-derived CDR1 and CDR2 are MDHEN and SYDVKM. Trimming stripped 4 bases from V and 4 bases from J, with 22 bases between.